This T cell receptor beta chain was retrieved from a study of cytomegalovirus exposure and HLA in healthy donors. The CDR3 is 14 residues long. Per the germline V gene, CDR1 is MNHEY and CDR2 is SVGAGI. V lost 2 bases, J lost 4 bases, and 1 base stayed unmatched. On this clone itself: The antigen is unknown.

General study findings and limits: Some TCR beta chains (roughly 160 of them) were listed as cytomegalovirus-associated. Per published reports, the classifier diagnosed cytomegalovirus status with high specificity and sensitivity.

Measured with immunoSEQ multiplex PCR; TCRdb has only the in-frame clones, and not every one. The data show about 280,000 clones, over 75% seen once. Material for sequencing was PBMCs. J is TRBJ2-7 and V is TRBV6-5, with TRBD2 identical over 11 bases. The receptor was isolated from a woman aged 18-29 years in good health and CMV-seronegative. The CDR3 loop is CASSYGTSGYEQYF. The CDR3 DNA reads TGTGCCAGCAGTTACGGGACTAGCGGATACGAGCAGTACTTC.